The sequence of this T cell receptor beta chain was determined in a study of cytomegalovirus exposure and HLA in healthy donors. Researchers ran the PCR with 60 Vbeta and 13 Jbeta primers. The assay was immunoSEQ multiplex PCR, and TCRdb's table has in-frame clones only and misses some. This table has about 220,000 clones, roughly 82% appearing once. Looked up from germline, CDR1 is LNHDA and CDR2 is SQIVND (reference sequence). The CDR3 is 17 amino acids. Trimming removed 5 bases from V and 6 bases from J; junction bases left unmatched: 17. Points from the study as a whole: Previously analyzed data showed that most TCR beta V segments were productive at a frequency of about 87% or about 30%. TCR beta chains numbering 164 were designated cytomegalovirus-associated.

As regards this clone: What it binds is not known.

Sequencing used PBMCs. This receptor was identified in a woman between 35 and 50 years old in good health and CMV-seropositive. The chain joins TRBV19 to TRBJ2-7, with 9 bases lining up with TRBD2. The CDR3 DNA follows: TGTGCCAGTAGTCGAACCATCGGAGCGGGAGGCCATGGCGAGCAGTACTTC. Protein product: CASSRTIGAGGHGEQYF.